One and the same sample provided the 13 T cell receptor beta chains below, sequenced in a study of blood T cell repertoires in COVID-19. TCRdb's table, derived via immunoSEQ multiplex PCR, lists solely in-frame clones and lacks some. This repertoire shows 95,000 to 100,000 clones, about 85% found once; its top ten account for more than 1.5%. Sequenced: peripheral blood. The source of these receptors is a woman in her 70s with active or convalescent COVID-19.

The gene calls are TRBV7-9 and TRBJ2-2; 12 nucleotides match TRBD2. The CDR3 totals 15 residues. The germline CDR1 and CDR2 sequences are SEHNR and FQNEAQ (reference sequence). The V gene end was trimmed by 7 bases and the J gene end by 7 bases; junction bases not matched to a gene: 7. This CDR3 is CASIPSGGAVGELFF. The CDR3 nucleotides read TGTGCCAGCATCCCTAGCGGGGGGGCCGTCGGGGAGCTGTTTTTT.

The rearrangement links TRBV6-6 to TRBJ1-2, with 9 bases that match TRBD1. The J segment lost 6 bases and the V segment lost 1 base, leaving 9 bases of the junction unmatched. CDR3 length equals 16 residues. The germline V gene has CDR1 MNHNY and CDR2 SVGAGI (reference sequence). CDR3 in amino acids: CASSYFGQGLPHGYTF. The CDR3 coding sequence is TGTGCCAGCAGTTACTTTGGACAGGGGCTTCCCCATGGCTACACCTTC.

The genes are TRBV27 and TRBJ2-2; TRBD1 agrees at 7 bases. V lost 5 bases, J lost 7 bases, and 10 bases stayed unmatched. The CDR3 sequence is 15 residues long. Germline V gene sequence: CDR1 MNHEY, CDR2 SMNVEV (reference sequence). The CDR3 here is CASSIATTGDGELFF. The CDR3 nucleotides are TGTGCCAGCAGTATTGCCACTACAGGGGACGGGGAGCTGTTTTTT.

The V call is TRBV27, the J call TRBJ2-7; 8 bases line up with TRBD2. Trimming took 4 bases from V and 1 from J; bases not matched to a gene: 15. The germline CDR1 and CDR2 sequences are MNHEY and SMNVEV (reference sequence). This CDR3 is 18 amino acids long. CDR3 sequence: CASSSRAGVYKGSYEQYF. DNA for the CDR3: TGTGCCAGCAGTTCCAGAGCGGGAGTTTATAAGGGGTCCTACGAGCAGTACTTC.

This clone was seen only once. This chain links TRBV28 with TRBJ1-1, with D maybe TRBD1 (6 bases). The V end lost 3 bases, the J end lost 5 bases, and 7 bases lay between the germline ends. Germline-derived CDR1 and CDR2 are MDHEN and SYDVKM. The CDR3 loop spans 12 amino acids. The CDR3 DNA reads TGTGCCAGCAGTTTGCAGGGGACTGAAGCTTTCTTT. Encoded protein: CASSLQGTEAFF.

The V and J genes are TRBV6-5 and TRBJ1-2, with TRBD1 matching over 10 bases. V lost 5 bases and J lost 3; bases outside the gene matches: 6. This CDR3 has 15 residues. CDR1 is MNHEY, CDR2 SVGAGI, per germline. The CDR3 loop is CASSQMTGGYYGYTF. Written as DNA, the CDR3 is TGTGCCAGCAGTCAAATGACAGGGGGCTACTATGGCTACACCTTC.

The V call is TRBV5-4, the J call TRBJ2-7, with 9 bases that match TRBD2. Trimming took 0 bases from V and 1 from J; bases not matched to a gene: 5. The CDR3 contains 16 residues. The germline gives CDR1 SGHNT, CDR2 YYREEE (reference sequence). CDR3 nucleotides: TGTGCCAGCAGCTTGGGGCTGCGGGGGGGGTCCTACGAGCAGTACTTC. The encoded protein is CASSLGLRGGSYEQYF.

The chain links TRBV4-3 to TRBJ2-7; 8 nucleotides match TRBD1. The CDR3 covers 14 residues. V shed 4 bases, J shed 3 bases, and the junction held 5 bases outside the gene matches. Germline-derived CDR1 and CDR2 are LGHNA and YSLEER. CDR3 DNA: TGCGCCAGCAGCCCCAGACAGGGGAGCTACGAGCAGTACTTC. This sequence encodes CASSPRQGSYEQYF.

V gene TRBV13 combines with J gene TRBJ1-3; TRBD1 matches at 7 bases. V was pared by 5 bases and J by 10 bases, with 5 bases of the junction left unmatched. The CDR3 contains 12 residues. Germline lookup yields CDR1 PRHDT and CDR2 FYEKMQ (reference sequence). CDR3 in amino acids: CASSLRTGTIYF. The CDR3 DNA reads as TGTGCCAGCAGCCTGAGGACAGGTACCATATATTTT.

The J gene is TRBJ1-1, the V gene TRBV18; 9 nucleotides line up with TRBD1. Per the germline V gene, CDR1 is KGHSH and CDR2 is LQKENI. V lost 1 base to trimming and J lost 8 bases; unmatched junction nucleotides: 2. This CDR3 is 13 amino acids long. CDR3 protein: CASSPRDRAEAFF. In DNA, the CDR3 is TGTGCCAGCTCACCACGGGACAGGGCAGAAGCTTTCTTT. The variable domain in full, with the rest retrieved from reference TRBV18 and TRBJ1-1, is NAGVMQNPRHLVRRRGQEARLRCSPMKGHSHVYWYRQLPEEGLKFMVYLQKENIIDESGMPKERFSAEFPKEGPSILRIQQVVRGDSAAYFCASSPRDRAEAFFGQGTRLTVV.

The CDR3 sequence is CASSQDAATGEQFF. Written as DNA, the CDR3 is TGCGCCAGCAGCCAAGACGCCGCGACGGGTGAGCAGTTCTTC. The V gene is TRBV4-3, the J gene TRBJ2-1; D gene ambiguous. V was pared by 0 bases and J by 9 bases, with 12 bases between. The CDR3 contains 14 residues. CDR1 LGHNA and CDR2 YSLEER come from the germline V gene.

The rearrangement uses TRBV27 and TRBJ1-6; no definite D call. V shed 2 bases and J shed 0 bases, with 11 bases lying between them. The length of the CDR3 is 17 residues. Germline CDR1 is MNHEY and CDR2 is SMNVEV (reference sequence). This CDR3 reads CASSLRPGSSYNSPLHF. CDR3 DNA: TGTGCCAGCAGTTTACGTCCGGGGAGCTCCTATAATTCACCCCTCCACTTT.

The rearrangement uses TRBV7-2 and TRBJ1-4, with D possibly being TRBD1 (6 bases). The CDR3 sequence is 14 residues long. The germline V gene encodes CDR1 SGHTA and CDR2 FQGNSA. The ends were cut back, 5 bases at V and 1 base at J, with 8 bases in the middle. The DNA of the CDR3 is TGTGCCAGCAGCCTACAGGGAACTAATGAAAAACTGTTTTTT. Translation: CASSLQGTNEKLFF.